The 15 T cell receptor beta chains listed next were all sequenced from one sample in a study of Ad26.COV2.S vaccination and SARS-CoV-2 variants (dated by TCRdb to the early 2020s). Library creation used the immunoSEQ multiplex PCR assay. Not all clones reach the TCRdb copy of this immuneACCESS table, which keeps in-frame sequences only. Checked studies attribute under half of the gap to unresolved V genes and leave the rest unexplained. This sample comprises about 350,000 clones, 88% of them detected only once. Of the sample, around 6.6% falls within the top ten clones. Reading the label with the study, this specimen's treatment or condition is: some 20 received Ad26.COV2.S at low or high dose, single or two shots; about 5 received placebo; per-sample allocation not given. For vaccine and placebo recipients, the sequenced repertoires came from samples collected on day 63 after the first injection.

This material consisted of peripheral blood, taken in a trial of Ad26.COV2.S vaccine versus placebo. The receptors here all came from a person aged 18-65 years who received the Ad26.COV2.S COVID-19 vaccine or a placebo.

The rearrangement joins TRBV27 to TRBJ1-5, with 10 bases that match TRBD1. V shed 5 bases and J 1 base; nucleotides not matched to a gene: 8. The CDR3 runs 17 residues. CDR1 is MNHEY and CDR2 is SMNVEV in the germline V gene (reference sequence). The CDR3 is CASSPGQGINSNQPQHF. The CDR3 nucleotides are TGTGCCAGCAGTCCGGGACAGGGGATCAACAGCAATCAGCCCCAGCATTTT.

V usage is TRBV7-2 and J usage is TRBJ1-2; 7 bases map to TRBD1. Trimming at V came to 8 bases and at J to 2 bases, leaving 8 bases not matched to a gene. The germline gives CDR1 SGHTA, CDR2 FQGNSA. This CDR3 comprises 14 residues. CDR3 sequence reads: CASRGGRGNYGYTF. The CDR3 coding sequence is TGTGCCAGCCGGGGGGGCAGGGGGAACTATGGCTACACCTTC.

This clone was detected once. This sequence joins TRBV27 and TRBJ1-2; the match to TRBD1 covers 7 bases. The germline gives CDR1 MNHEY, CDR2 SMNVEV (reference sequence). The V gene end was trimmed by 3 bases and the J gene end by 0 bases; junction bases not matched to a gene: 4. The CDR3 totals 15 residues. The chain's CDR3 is CASSLTQGTNYGYTF. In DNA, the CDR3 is TGTGCCAGCAGTTTGACACAGGGGACTAACTATGGCTACACCTTC.

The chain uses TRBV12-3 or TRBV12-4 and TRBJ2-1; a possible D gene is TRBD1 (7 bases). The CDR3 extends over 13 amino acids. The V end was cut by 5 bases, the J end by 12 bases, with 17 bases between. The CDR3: CASSPAAQGGQFF. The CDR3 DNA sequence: TGTGCCAGCAGTCCGGCCGCGCAGGGGGGGCAGTTCTTC.

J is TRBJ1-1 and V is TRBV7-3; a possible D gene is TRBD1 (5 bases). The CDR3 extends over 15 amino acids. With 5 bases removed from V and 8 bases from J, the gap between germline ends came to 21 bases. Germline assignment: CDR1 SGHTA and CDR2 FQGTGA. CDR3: CASSPQGVGISEAFF. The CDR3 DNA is TGTGCCAGCAGCCCTCAGGGAGTGGGGATTTCGGAAGCTTTCTTT.

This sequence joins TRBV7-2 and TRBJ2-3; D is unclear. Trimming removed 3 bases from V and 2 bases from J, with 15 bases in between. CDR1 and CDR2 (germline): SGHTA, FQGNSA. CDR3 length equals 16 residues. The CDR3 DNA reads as TGTGCCAGCAGCTTCCGCACCCTATTTAACACAGATACGCAGTATTTT. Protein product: CASSFRTLFNTDTQYF. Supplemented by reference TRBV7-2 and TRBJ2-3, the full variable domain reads GAGVSQSPSNKVTEKGKDVELRCDPISGHTALYWYRQSLGQGLEFLIYFQGNSAPDKSGLPSDRFSAERTGGSVSTLTIQRTQQEDSAVYLCASSFRTLFNTDTQYFGPGTRLTVL.

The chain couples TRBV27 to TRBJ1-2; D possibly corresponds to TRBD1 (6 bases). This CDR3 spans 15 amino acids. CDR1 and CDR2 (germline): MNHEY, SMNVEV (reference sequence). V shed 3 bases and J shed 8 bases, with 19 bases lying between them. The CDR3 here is CASSFMDREAWGYTF. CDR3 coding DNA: TGTGCCAGCAGTTTTATGGACAGAGAGGCCTGGGGCTACACCTTC.

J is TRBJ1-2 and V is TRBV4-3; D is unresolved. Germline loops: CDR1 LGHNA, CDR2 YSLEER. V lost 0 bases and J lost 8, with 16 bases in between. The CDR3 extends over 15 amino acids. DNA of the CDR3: TGCGCCAGCAGCCAAGATTGGGTGAGAGCTGCCGGCTACACCTTC. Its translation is CASSQDWVRAAGYTF.

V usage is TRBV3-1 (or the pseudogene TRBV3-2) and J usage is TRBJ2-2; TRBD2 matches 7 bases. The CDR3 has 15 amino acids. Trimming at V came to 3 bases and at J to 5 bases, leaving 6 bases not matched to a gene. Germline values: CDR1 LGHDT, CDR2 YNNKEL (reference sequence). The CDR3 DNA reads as TGTGCCAGCAGCCACGGGCTAGCGGTTACCGGGGAGCTGTTTTTT. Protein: CASSHGLAVTGELFF.

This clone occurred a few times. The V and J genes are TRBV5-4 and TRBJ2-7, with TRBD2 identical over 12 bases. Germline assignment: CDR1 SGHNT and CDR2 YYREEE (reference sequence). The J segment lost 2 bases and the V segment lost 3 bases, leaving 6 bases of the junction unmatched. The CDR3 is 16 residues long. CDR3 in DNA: TGTGCCAGCAGCTCAGGCGGACTAGCGGGAACCTACGAGCAGTACTTC. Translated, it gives CASSSGGLAGTYEQYF.

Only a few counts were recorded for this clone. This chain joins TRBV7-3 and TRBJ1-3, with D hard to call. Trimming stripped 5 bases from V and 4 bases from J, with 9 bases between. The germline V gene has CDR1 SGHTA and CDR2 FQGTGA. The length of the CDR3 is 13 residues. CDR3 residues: CASSPIPGNTIYF. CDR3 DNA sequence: TGTGCCAGCAGCCCCATCCCGGGAAACACCATATATTTT.

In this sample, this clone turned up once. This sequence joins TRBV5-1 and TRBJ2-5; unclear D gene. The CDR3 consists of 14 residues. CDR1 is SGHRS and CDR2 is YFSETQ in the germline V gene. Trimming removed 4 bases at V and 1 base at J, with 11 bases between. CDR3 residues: CASSVGRSQETQYF. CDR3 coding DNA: TGCGCCAGCAGCGTCGGACGGTCCCAAGAGACCCAGTACTTC.

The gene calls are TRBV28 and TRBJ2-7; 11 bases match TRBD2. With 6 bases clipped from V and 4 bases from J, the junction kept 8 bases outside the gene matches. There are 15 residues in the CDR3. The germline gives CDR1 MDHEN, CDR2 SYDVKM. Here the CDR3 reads CASRRSGTSGYEQYF. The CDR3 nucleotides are TGTGCCAGCAGGCGAAGCGGGACTAGCGGATACGAGCAGTACTTC. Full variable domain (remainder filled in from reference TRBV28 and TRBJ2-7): DVKVTQSSRYLVKRTGEKVFLECVQDMDHENMFWYRQDPGLGLRLIYFSYDVKMKEKGDIPEGYSVSREKKERFSLILESASTNQTSMYLCASRRSGTSGYEQYFGPGTRLTVT.

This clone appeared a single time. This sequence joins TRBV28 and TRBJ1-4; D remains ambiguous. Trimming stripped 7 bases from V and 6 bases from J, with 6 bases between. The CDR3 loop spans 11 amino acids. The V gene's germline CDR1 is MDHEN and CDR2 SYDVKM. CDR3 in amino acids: CASKNYEKLFF. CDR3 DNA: TGTGCCAGCAAAAACTATGAAAAACTGTTTTTT.

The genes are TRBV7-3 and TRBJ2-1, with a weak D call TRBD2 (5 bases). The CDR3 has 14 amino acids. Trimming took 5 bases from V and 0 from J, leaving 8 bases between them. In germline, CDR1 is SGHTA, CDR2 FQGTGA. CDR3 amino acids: CASSPTSSYNEQFF. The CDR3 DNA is TGTGCCAGCAGCCCTACTAGCTCCTACAATGAGCAGTTCTTC.